A single sample gave rise to the 32 T cell receptor beta chains below, sequenced in a study of T cell responses to AZD1222 COVID-19 vaccine. The repertoire was sequenced with immunoSEQ multiplex PCR; TCRdb's copy has only in-frame clones and lacks some. Of about 150,000 clones listed, roughly 90% are singletons. The material was peripheral blood, obtained 28 days after the second AZD1222 dose. The receptors derive from an adult who received the AZD1222 COVID-19 vaccine.

The rearrangement joins TRBV11-3 to TRBJ2-1; either TRBD1 or TRBD2 may fit D (5 bases each). The V and J ends lost 0 bases and 9 bases respectively, with 9 bases between them. Germline-derived CDR1 and CDR2 are SGHNT and YENEEA. This CDR3 spans 13 amino acids. CDR3 DNA: TGTGCCAGCAGCTTAGATGGGGGACGTGAGCAGTTCTTC. This sequence encodes CASSLDGGREQFF. Looking up the rest from reference TRBV11-3 and TRBJ2-1 gives the full variable domain: EAGVVQSPRYKIIEKKQPVAFWCNPISGHNTLYWYLQNLGQGPELLIRYENEEAVDDSQLPKDRFSAERLKGVDSTLKIQPAELGDSAVYLCASSLDGGREQFFGPGTRLTVL.

The V gene is TRBV9, the J gene TRBJ2-1; D possibly matches TRBD1 or TRBD2 (5 bases each). V was trimmed by 3 bases and J by 10 bases, leaving 17 bases between them. The CDR3 has 14 residues. CDR1 SGDLS and CDR2 YYNGEE come from the germline V gene. The CDR3 spells CASSGRDQLGEQFF. In nucleotides, the CDR3 is TGTGCCAGCAGCGGCCGGGACCAGCTGGGGGAGCAGTTCTTC.

V is TRBV7-9 and J is TRBJ2-1; D remains ambiguous. Between the trimmed V and J ends, which lost 1 base and 8 bases, there was a span of 9 bases. This CDR3 comprises 13 residues. Germline V gene sequence: CDR1 SEHNR, CDR2 FQNEAQ (reference sequence). The CDR3 is CASSLGLHDEQFF. DNA for the CDR3: TGTGCCAGCAGCTTAGGGCTCCACGATGAGCAGTTCTTC.

The J gene is TRBJ2-3, the V gene TRBV28; 8 positions agree with TRBD2. The CDR3 is 17 amino acids. Looked up from germline, CDR1 is MDHEN and CDR2 is SYDVKM. Losses at the gene ends were 5 bases for V and 6 bases for J; bases not matched to a gene: 16. CDR3 protein: CASSPLRVAGTMDTQYF. The CDR3 DNA reads TGTGCCAGCAGTCCCCTGAGGGTAGCGGGGACAATGGATACGCAGTATTTT.

The V and J genes are TRBV11-2 and TRBJ1-3; D perhaps matches TRBD1 (5 bases). The CDR3 has 14 amino acids. Trimming removed 2 bases at V and 2 bases at J, with 7 bases between. Germline V gives CDR1 SGHAT, CDR2 FQNNGV. The CDR3 is CASSLLGAGNTIYF. For the CDR3, the DNA is TGTGCCAGCAGCTTACTAGGGGCTGGAAACACCATATATTTT. Variable domain in full (rest from reference TRBV11-2 and TRBJ1-3): EAGVAQSPRYKIIEKRQSVAFWCNPISGHATLYWYQQILGQGPKLLIQFQNNGVVDDSQLPKDRFSAERLKGVDSTLKIQPAKLEDSAVYLCASSLLGAGNTIYFGEGSWLTVV.

This rearrangement joins TRBV4-3 to TRBJ1-5, with D possibly TRBD1 on 6 matching bases. Deletions cut 0 bases from V and 0 bases from J, with 6 bases between. Per the germline V gene, CDR1 is LGHNA and CDR2 is YSLEER. CDR3 length: 15 amino acids. The CDR3 loop reads CASSQDRGSNQPQHF. DNA of the CDR3: TGCGCCAGCAGCCAAGACAGGGGTAGCAATCAGCCCCAGCATTTT.

This sequence joins TRBV28 and TRBJ2-1; 7 bases are shared with TRBD2. CDR3 length: 15 residues. The germline V gene has CDR1 MDHEN and CDR2 SYDVKM. Unmatched junction bases numbered 7, after V lost 8 bases and J lost 0 bases. CDR3 sequence reads: CASLGGTLSYNEQFF. DNA for the CDR3: TGTGCCAGCTTGGGGGGGACCCTCTCCTACAATGAGCAGTTCTTC.

This chain uses TRBV28 with TRBJ2-7; TRBD2 matches at 10 bases. The CDR3 consists of 16 residues. V was clipped by 4 bases and J by 4 bases; unmatched bases: 10. CDR1 MDHEN and CDR2 SYDVKM come from the germline V gene. The CDR3 DNA is TGTGCCAGCAGTTCGGGAGGAGCGGGAGGGCCTTACGAGCAGTACTTC. Its protein is CASSSGGAGGPYEQYF.

V is TRBV7-9 and J is TRBJ1-2; no definite D call. The germline gives CDR1 SEHNR, CDR2 FQNEAQ (reference sequence). The length of the CDR3 is 16 residues. Trimming took 1 base from V and 0 from J, leaving 12 bases between them. CDR3 region: CASSLEGDRANYGYTF. CDR3 DNA sequence: TGTGCCAGCAGCTTAGAAGGCGACCGAGCTAACTATGGCTACACCTTC.

The chain combines TRBV10-3 with TRBJ2-1; 7 nucleotides match TRBD2. The V gene's germline CDR1 is ENHRY and CDR2 SYGVKD. CDR3 size: 13 residues. V was clipped by 3 bases and J by 8 bases; unmatched bases: 4. The CDR3 loop is CAISDREGDEQFF. The CDR3 nucleotides read TGTGCCATCAGTGACAGGGAGGGTGATGAGCAGTTCTTC.

J is TRBJ2-7 and V is TRBV19, with TRBD2 matching over 8 bases. Germline-derived CDR1 and CDR2 are LNHDA and SQIVND (reference sequence). V dropped 5 bases and J dropped 2; count of bases not matched to a gene: 5. The CDR3 spans 14 residues. The CDR3: CASSPQTSAYEQYF. The CDR3 nucleotides are TGTGCCAGTAGTCCCCAGACTAGCGCCTACGAGCAGTACTTC.

The CDR3 is CSGVGSTEAFF. CDR3 coding DNA: TGCAGCGGGGTGGGTAGCACTGAAGCTTTCTTT. The chain employs TRBV29-1 and TRBJ1-1; no firm D call. Germline CDR1 reads SQVTM; CDR2 reads ANQGSEA. The CDR3 covers 11 residues. The V gene lost 7 bases and the J gene lost 4 bases, with 10 bases spanning the gap.

The chain joins TRBV19 to TRBJ2-1; TRBD1 might be the D (6 bases). Germline V gene lookup returns CDR1 LNHDA and CDR2 SQIVND (reference sequence). V lost 4 bases and J lost 3, with 13 bases in between. The CDR3 extends over 15 amino acids. CDR3 sequence: CASSRGLSGYNEQFF. The DNA of the CDR3 is TGTGCCAGTAGTAGGGGGCTGTCGGGCTACAATGAGCAGTTCTTC.

J is TRBJ1-6 and V is TRBV7-9; no definite D call. This CDR3 has 13 amino acids. CDR1 and CDR2 from the germline V gene are SEHNR and FQNEAQ (reference sequence). V lost 5 bases and J 5 bases, leaving 7 bases between the germline ends. The CDR3 sequence is CASSPADNSPLHF. CDR3 DNA sequence: TGTGCCAGCAGCCCGGCCGATAATTCACCCCTCCACTTT.

The CDR3 DNA follows: TGTGCCAGCAGCAGAGACTCTAATGAAAAACTGTTTTTT. Translated, it gives CASSRDSNEKLFF. The gene calls are TRBV2 and TRBJ1-4; D is uncertain. The V gene lost 6 bases and the J gene lost 3 bases, with 8 bases spanning the gap. The CDR3 covers 13 residues. CDR1 is SNHLY and CDR2 is FYNNEI in the germline V gene.

This clone counts as medium-sized. The J gene is TRBJ1-5, the V gene TRBV6-5; D unresolved. The V end lost 0 bases, the J end lost 9 bases, and 12 bases lay between the germline ends. Germline loops: CDR1 MNHEY, CDR2 SVGAGI. The CDR3 sequence is 14 residues long. In DNA form, the CDR3 reads TGTGCCAGCAGTTACTCCGGCTCCGGTAGGCCCCAGCATTTT. Amino acids: CASSYSGSGRPQHF.

This clone occurred a few times. The J gene is TRBJ2-7, the V gene TRBV18, with D uncertain. Germline V gene data show CDR1 as KGHSH and CDR2 as LQKENI. The V gene lost 3 bases and the J gene lost 1 base, with 16 bases spanning the gap. The CDR3 covers 16 residues. CDR3 sequence (DNA): TGTGCCAGCTCACCGTTATCGTCGCAGCTGTCCTACGAGCAGTACTTC. Encoded protein: CASSPLSSQLSYEQYF. Complete variable domain (other parts from reference TRBV18 and TRBJ2-7): NAGVMQNPRHLVRRRGQEARLRCSPMKGHSHVYWYRQLPEEGLKFMVYLQKENIIDESGMPKERFSAEFPKEGPSILRIQQVVRGDSAAYFCASSPLSSQLSYEQYFGPGTRLTVT.

This chain connects TRBV25-1 to TRBJ1-5; no definite D call. The CDR3 contains 14 residues. Deletions cut 3 bases from V and 4 bases from J, with 10 bases between. The germline gives CDR1 MGHDK, CDR2 SYGVNS. The CDR3 sequence: CASSEAGRNQPQHF. The DNA of the CDR3 is TGTGCCAGCAGTGAGGCAGGTCGAAATCAGCCCCAGCATTTT.

The gene calls are TRBV18 and TRBJ1-1, with TRBD1 as a possible D gene (5 bases). The CDR3 is 15 amino acids. Germline lookup yields CDR1 KGHSH and CDR2 LQKENI. V gave up 3 bases and J gave up 3 bases, with 14 bases separating them. CDR3 residues: CASSPFGQGDTEAFF. The CDR3 DNA follows: TGTGCCAGCTCACCTTTTGGGCAGGGAGACACTGAAGCTTTCTTT.

In nucleotides, the CDR3 is TGTGCCAGCAGCTTAGCTCCCAACACCGGGGAGCTGTTTTTT. Translating gives CASSLAPNTGELFF. The chain has TRBV7-2 and TRBJ2-2, with unresolved D. The V and J ends lost 0 bases and 2 bases respectively, with 4 bases between them. CDR1 is SGHTA, CDR2 FQGNSA, per germline. CDR3 length: 14 amino acids.

This chain links TRBV12-3 or TRBV12-4 with TRBJ1-2; D remains ambiguous. CDR3 length: 13 residues. The V end was cut by 5 bases, the J end by 0 bases, with 7 bases between. CDR3 nucleotides: TGTGCCAGCAGTCCCACAACTAACTATGGCTACACCTTC. Translated, it gives CASSPTTNYGYTF.

The rearrangement joins TRBV30 to TRBJ1-2, with 7 bases lining up with TRBD1. Germline values: CDR1 GTSNPN, CDR2 SVGIG (reference sequence). The CDR3 has 15 residues. J was trimmed by 2 bases and V by 3 bases; bases with no gene match: 9. The CDR3 loop is CAWRDYRGLNYGYTF. DNA of the CDR3: TGTGCCTGGAGGGACTACAGGGGCCTAAACTATGGCTACACCTTC.

The genes are TRBV11-1 and TRBJ2-1, with D perhaps TRBD2 (5 bases). This CDR3 region has 13 residues. Trimming shortened V by 3 bases and J by 3 bases, and 6 bases separated the two germline ends. Germline CDR1 is SGHAT and CDR2 is FQDESV (reference sequence). DNA of the CDR3: TGTGCCAGCAGCTTCCGGGACTACAATGAGCAGTTCTTC. This encodes CASSFRDYNEQFF.

The chain combines TRBV6-5 with TRBJ1-4, with D perhaps matching TRBD1 (5 bases). The CDR3 is made up of 15 amino acids. Between the trimmed V and J ends, which lost 2 bases and 5 bases, there was a span of 12 bases. CDR1 MNHEY and CDR2 SVGAGI come from the germline V gene. CDR3 bases: TGTGCCAGCAGTTACGCGGGGCCCGGAAATGAAAAACTGTTTTTT. This codes for CASSYAGPGNEKLFF.

V is TRBV6-5 and J is TRBJ2-1, with D possibly being TRBD2 (6 bases). Trimming pared 6 bases from V and 8 bases from J, leaving 17 bases between. The germline V gene encodes CDR1 MNHEY and CDR2 SVGAGI. The CDR3 consists of 14 residues. CDR3 DNA: TGTGCCAGCAGGGGGGGAGACTGGCGGGATGAGCAGTTCTTC. Its translation: CASRGGDWRDEQFF.

The chain is built from TRBV3-1 (or the pseudogene TRBV3-2) and TRBJ2-3; 7 nucleotides agree with TRBD1. This CDR3 region has 14 residues. Germline CDR1 and CDR2: LGHDT and YNNKEL (reference sequence). V lost 3 bases, J lost 4 bases, and 4 bases stayed unmatched. The chain's CDR3 is CASSQITGADTQYF. The CDR3 DNA reads TGTGCCAGCAGCCAGATAACAGGGGCAGATACGCAGTATTTT.

V and J are TRBV7-2 and TRBJ2-7; 8 bases agree with TRBD1. The junction had 7 bases not matched to a gene; V was cut back by 4 bases and J by 5 bases. CDR1 is SGHTA, CDR2 FQGNSA, per germline. There are 14 residues in the CDR3. The CDR3 loop is CASSSRQGFDEQYF. The CDR3, as DNA: TGTGCCAGCAGCTCCAGACAGGGGTTCGACGAGCAGTACTTC.

J is TRBJ1-5 and V is TRBV30; 8 bases map to TRBD1. V trimming: 4 bases; J trimming: 5 bases; junction bases outside the gene matches: 10. The CDR3 has 15 residues. Germline CDR1 is GTSNPN and CDR2 is SVGIG (reference sequence). The CDR3, as DNA: TGTGCCTGGACCCGACAGGGGAGGGAGGATCAGCCCCAGCATTTT. It specifies CAWTRQGREDQPQHF.

The chain has TRBV3-1 (or the pseudogene TRBV3-2) and TRBJ1-2; D is undetermined. Deletions cut 0 bases from V and 8 bases from J, with 10 bases between. The CDR3 is 13 amino acids. The germline gives CDR1 LGHDT, CDR2 YNNKEL (reference sequence). The CDR3 loop is CASSQEGRGGYTF. The CDR3 nucleotides are TGTGCCAGCAGCCAAGAAGGGCGCGGGGGCTACACCTTC.

The genes are TRBV30 and TRBJ1-2; 7 nucleotides align to TRBD1. V lost 3 bases, J lost 4 bases, and 17 bases stayed unmatched. The CDR3 spans 17 residues. CDR1 is GTSNPN and CDR2 is SVGIG in the germline V gene (reference sequence). The CDR3 protein is CAWSPKTKPTGLYGYTF. The CDR3 coding sequence is TGTGCCTGGAGCCCGAAAACCAAACCGACAGGGCTCTATGGCTACACCTTC. Full variable domain (remainder filled in from reference TRBV30 and TRBJ1-2): SQTIHQWPATLVQPVGSPLSLECTVEGTSNPNLYWYRQAAGRGLQLLFYSVGIGQISSEVPQNLSASRPQDRQFILSSKKLLLSDSGFYLCAWSPKTKPTGLYGYTFGSGTRLTVV.

This clone is a singleton in its sample. The chain joins TRBV2 to TRBJ1-5; the match to TRBD1 covers 7 bases. Looked up from germline, CDR1 is SNHLY and CDR2 is FYNNEI. There are 15 residues in the CDR3. Trimming at V came to 7 bases and at J to 3 bases, leaving 9 bases not matched to a gene. This CDR3 is CASKEGTASNQPQHF. Here the CDR3 DNA reads TGTGCCAGCAAGGAGGGGACAGCCTCCAATCAGCCCCAGCATTTT.

The gene calls are TRBV19 and TRBJ1-1, with unresolved D. CDR1 and CDR2 from the germline V gene are LNHDA and SQIVND (reference sequence). Trimming took 2 bases from V and 1 from J, leaving 8 bases between them. CDR3 length: 14 residues. CDR3 coding DNA: TGTGCCAGTAGTATAACGGGAGGGAACACTGAAGCTTTCTTT. This translates into CASSITGGNTEAFF.